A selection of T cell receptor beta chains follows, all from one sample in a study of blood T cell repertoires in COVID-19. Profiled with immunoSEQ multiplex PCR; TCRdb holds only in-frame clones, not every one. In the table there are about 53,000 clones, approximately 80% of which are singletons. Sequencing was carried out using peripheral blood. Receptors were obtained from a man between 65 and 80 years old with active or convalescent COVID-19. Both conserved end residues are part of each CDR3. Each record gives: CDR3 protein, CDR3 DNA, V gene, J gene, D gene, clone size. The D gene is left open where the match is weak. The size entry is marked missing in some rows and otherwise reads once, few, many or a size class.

CDR3: CASRDRNTGELFF
DNA: TGTGCCAGCCGGGATAGGAACACCGGGGAGCTGTTTTTT
V: TRBV7-3
J: TRBJ2-2
D: NA
size: NA

CDR3: CASSSGTNQGTQYF
DNA: TGTGCCAGCAGCTCCGGGACAAACCAAGGGACCCAGTACTTC
V: TRBV6-5
J: TRBJ2-5
D: NA
size: once

CDR3: CASSSTWGDNYGYTF
DNA: TGTGCCAGCAGTTCGACCTGGGGCGATAACTATGGCTACACCTTC
V: TRBV28
J: TRBJ1-2
D: NA
size: NA

CDR3: CASSMQGTDSPLHF
DNA: TGTGCCAGTAGTATGCAGGGTACGGATTCACCCCTCCACTTT
V: TRBV19
J: TRBJ1-6
D: NA
size: medium-sized

CDR3: CASTQGGAGNTIYF
DNA: TGTGCCAGCACCCAGGGAGGGGCTGGAAACACCATATATTTT
V: TRBV6-6
J: TRBJ1-3
D: NA
size: NA

CDR3: CASTGATYNSPLHF
DNA: TGTGCCAGCACAGGGGCAACCTATAATTCACCCCTCCACTTT
V: TRBV6-5
J: TRBJ1-6
D: NA
size: NA

CDR3: CASSFAPGGNYGYTF
DNA: TGTGCCAGCAGCTTTGCCCCCGGGGGGAACTATGGCTACACCTTC
V: TRBV7-2
J: TRBJ1-2
D: NA
size: few

CDR3: CASSSRATGAYNEQFF
DNA: TGTGCCAGCAGCTCCAGAGCGACAGGGGCTTACAATGAGCAGTTCTTC
V: TRBV7-2
J: TRBJ2-1
D: TRBD1
size: NA

CDR3: CASSLVRGGAGETQYF
DNA: TGTGCCAGCAGCTTAGTTCGCGGGGGGGCTGGAGAGACCCAGTACTTC
V: TRBV7-9
J: TRBJ2-5
D: TRBD2
size: NA

CDR3: CASSLEGGASNQPQHF
DNA: TGCGCCAGCAGCTTGGAAGGGGGGGCGAGCAATCAGCCCCAGCATTTT
V: TRBV5-1
J: TRBJ1-5
D: NA
size: NA

CDR3: CASSPSIQGNYGYTF
DNA: TGTGCCAGCTCACCCTCGATCCAGGGTAACTATGGCTACACCTTC
V: TRBV18
J: TRBJ1-2
D: NA
size: NA

CDR3: CASREHLSYEQYF
DNA: TGTGCCAGCAGGGAGCACCTTTCCTACGAGCAGTACTTC
V: TRBV7-8
J: TRBJ2-7
D: NA
size: NA

CDR3: CASSQGLAGGSSSYNEQFF
DNA: TGTGCCAGCAGCCAAGGACTAGCGGGGGGTTCCAGCTCCTACAATGAGCAGTTCTTC
V: TRBV4-2
J: TRBJ2-1
D: TRBD2
size: NA

CDR3: CASSHLTGSDEKLFF
DNA: TGCGCCAGCAGCCATCTGACAGGGTCCGATGAAAAACTGTTTTTT
V: TRBV4-1
J: TRBJ1-4
D: TRBD1
size: NA

CDR3: CSVAGGSYNEQFF
DNA: TGCAGCGTAGCAGGGGGCTCCTACAATGAGCAGTTCTTC
V: TRBV29-1
J: TRBJ2-1
D: TRBD1
size: NA